Described below is a single TCR beta chain sequence and its context. As originally analysed: Reference gene primer amplification gave estimated nucleated cell counts. TCRdb keeps only in-frame clones here, not all; method: immunoSEQ multiplex PCR. Clone size and the V and J calls come from that table; the DNA yielded D and trimming. The profile covers 50,000 to 60,000 clones, with 70% to 90% appearing a single time and 7.4% taken by the ten largest. The sample is drawn from a study of blood T cell repertoires in COVID-19. The wider study: In each case, the material was cDNA or gDNA derived from T cells, B-cell-depleted T cells, or PBMCs.

The V gene end was trimmed by 2 bases and the J gene end by 7 bases; junction bases not matched to a gene: 8. The CDR3 totals 15 residues. The germline CDR1 and CDR2 sequences are SNHLY and FYNNEI. V is TRBV2 and J is TRBJ2-1; 7 bases agree with TRBD2. The source is a human donor with active COVID-19. The donor label of this sample is uncertain. The sequenced sample consisted of peripheral blood. Written as DNA, the CDR3 is TGTGCCAGCAGTGAATCGGGGGGAGGGGTTAATGAGCAGTTCTTC. Protein product: CASSESGGGVNEQFF.